The sample holds many counts of the clone carrying this T cell receptor (beta chain). As yet, its antigen is unknown. Per germline, CDR1 MNHNS and CDR2 SASEGT. The V segment lost 8 bases and the J segment 0 bases; nucleotides outside the gene matches: 6. The CDR3 spans 14 residues. To make TCR beta libraries, researchers used iRepertoire HTBI primers and Arm-PCR of CDR3 regions. TCRdb re-analysed the multiplex PCR reads in MiXCR, keeping a single row per CDR3 protein. This sample has some 420,000 distinct CDR3 sequences; about 20% occur once, and the top ten carry about an eighth. The data belong to a study of regulatory T cells in long-lasting Graves disease. Study-wide background: Those with persistent Graves' disease had received antithyroid drugs for over 5 years with positive TSH receptor antibodies. Whole-study results and caveats: Persistent disease was associated with favored TRBV28 usage and with favored use of TRBJ1-2 and TRBJ2-5.

Time point here: persistent/refractory GD, antithyroid drugs over 5 years with positive TRAb. With RNA extracted from PBMCs as input, the TCR library was made. The sequence came from a female donor with Graves disease. The sequences come from peripheral blood mononuclear cells (PBMCs), collected when the disease was refractory, from a patient treated with antithyroid drugs. The gene calls are TRBV6-1 and TRBJ2-7, with 8 bases matching TRBD2. CDR3 in DNA: TGTGCCAGCGCCGATAGCGGGACCTCCTACGAGCAGTACTTC. Encoded protein: CASADSGTSYEQYF.